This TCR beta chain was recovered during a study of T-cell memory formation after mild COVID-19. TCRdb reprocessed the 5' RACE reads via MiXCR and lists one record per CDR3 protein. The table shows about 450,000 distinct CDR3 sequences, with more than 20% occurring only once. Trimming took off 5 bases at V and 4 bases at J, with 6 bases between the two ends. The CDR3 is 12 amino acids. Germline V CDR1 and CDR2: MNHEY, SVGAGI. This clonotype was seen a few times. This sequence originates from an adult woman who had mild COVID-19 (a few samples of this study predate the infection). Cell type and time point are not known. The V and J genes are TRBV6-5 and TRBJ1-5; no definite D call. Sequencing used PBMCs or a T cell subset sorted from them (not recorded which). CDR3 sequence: CASSNRNQPQHF. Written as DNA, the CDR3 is TGTGCCAGCAGTAATCGGAATCAGCCCCAGCATTTT.